Listed below are T cell receptor beta chains from one sample, sequenced in a study of patients and donors after allogeneic stem cell transplantation. TCRdb re-called the RT-PCR reads with MiXCR, one entry per CDR3 protein. The data contain approximately 200,000 distinct CDR3 sequences, around two fifths of them seen just once; the ten biggest clones take up 33%. Sequencing used blood, either unsorted or a sorted T cell fraction (not recorded which). The receptors shown here come from a human donor who was either an allogeneic HSCT recipient or a stem cell or donor lymphocyte infusion donor (not recorded which). It is not recorded whose cells these are; they may come from a transplant donor. The CDR3 runs from the conserved cysteine through the conserved F or W. A D gene is named only where the DNA matches it firmly. Size values are once, few and many counts, or a class for expanded clones, and some rows have none.

TRBV29-1	TRBJ1-4	.	TRBD1	TGCAGCGTGGGGACAGGGCCGGCTGAAAAACTGTTTTTT	CSVGTGPAEKLFF
TRBV2	TRBJ1-4	few	.	TGTGCCAGCAGTCCCCGACAGGAAGGGAATGAAAAACTGTTTTTT	CASSPRQEGNEKLFF
TRBV4-2	TRBJ2-1	.	TRBD2	TGTGCCAGCAGCCAAGATCCAGGGACTACCCCCTACAATGAGCAGTTCTTC	CASSQDPGTTPYNEQFF
TRBV19	TRBJ1-1	.	.	TGTGCCAGTGAGAGGAACACTGAAGCTTTCTTT	CASERNTEAFF
TRBV29-1	TRBJ2-7	.	TRBD1	TGCAGCGTTGCTGGGACAGGGGCCTACGAGCAGTACTTC	CSVAGTGAYEQYF
TRBV29-1	TRBJ2-3	.	.	TGCAGCGTTCTCTACACAGATACGCAGTATTTT	CSVLYTDTQYF
TRBV30	TRBJ2-7	.	TRBD1	TGTGCCTGGAGCCCCCCCCGGGACAGTGGTCCTGGGCAGTACTTC	CAWSPPRDSGPGQYF
TRBV12-3/TRBV12-4	TRBJ1-2	.	TRBD1	TGTGCCAGTAGTTTAGCCCGACAGGGATCCAACTATGGCTACACCTTC	CASSLARQGSNYGYTF
TRBV12-3/TRBV12-4	TRBJ1-5	.	TRBD1	TGTGCCAGCAAGTACAGGGGAATTTATCAGCCCCAGCATTTT	CASKYRGIYQPQHF
TRBV9	TRBJ2-1	.	.	TGTGCCAGCAGCGCTCTAATTGGCTTCTACAATGAGCAGTTCTTC	CASSALIGFYNEQFF
TRBV7-9	TRBJ2-7	.	.	TGTGCCAGCAGCTTAGTGCTAGCTGGAGCCGACGAGCAGTACTTC	CASSLVLAGADEQYF
TRBV27	TRBJ2-1	.	TRBD2	TGTGCCAGCAGTCACCCCCAGACTAGCGGGAGAATGAGCAATGAGCAGTTCTTC	CASSHPQTSGRMSNEQFF
TRBV3-1	TRBJ1-5	.	.	TGTGCCAGCAGCCATTACAGGGACGATCTCCAGCCCCAGCATTTT	CASSHYRDDLQPQHF